The clone carrying this T cell receptor beta chain was recorded once. This entry is derived from a study of blood T cell repertoires in COVID-19. Study in general: Donors in the United States, Italy and Spain gave samples during acute or convalescent COVID-19. T cells, B-cell-depleted T cells, or PBMCs provided the cDNA or gDNA that served as material.

Original methodology: How many nucleated cells were present was estimated from reference gene primer amplification. TCRdb's copy holds only in-frame clones and misses some; the assay was immunoSEQ multiplex PCR. The V and J calls and clone size come from that table; D and trimming were worked out from the DNA. The table includes hundreds of thousands of clones, roughly 90% detected once. Followed longitudinally, the Seattle patients had been enrolled during active infection. Germline V gene data show CDR1 as MNHEY and CDR2 as SVGAGI. The CDR3 totals 13 residues. The V and J ends lost 0 bases and 6 bases respectively, with 8 bases between them.

The sequence was obtained from a woman in her twenties or thirties with COVID-19, enrolled during active disease. The sample taken for sequencing was peripheral blood. The V call is TRBV6-5, the J call TRBJ1-2; D unclear. Here the CDR3 DNA reads TGTGCCAGCAGTTACTCGAACGGGAATGGCTACACCTTC. This translates into CASSYSNGNGYTF.